This T cell receptor beta chain was retrieved from a study of CD8+CD57+ T cells in acquired aplastic anemia. Study summary: Sorted CD4+ plus CD8+ cells gave DNA averaging about 3.2 ug.

Whoever was chosen for sequencing had shown CD8+CD57+ cell expansion by flow cytometry. Germline values: CDR1 SQVTM, CDR2 ANQGSEA. The CDR3 spans 12 residues. V was pared by 5 bases and J by 5 bases, with 13 bases between. The study profiled TCR beta VDJ and CDR3 using genomic DNA as template. TCRdb used MiXCR to reprocess the reads, holding one entry per CDR3 protein. The sample includes roughly 500,000 distinct CDR3 sequences, 25% to 40% seen only once; the top ten take nearly 0.85%. The rearrangement uses TRBV29-1 and TRBJ2-7; D is uncertain. Sequenced: sorted CD4+, CD8+, or CD8+CD57+ T cells (not recorded which) from PBMCs. This sequence was found in a human donor with aplastic anemia. The CDR3 spells CSVLPGGNEQYF. The CDR3 DNA reads as TGCAGCGTTCTACCGGGCGGTAACGAGCAGTACTTC.